This T cell receptor beta chain came from a study of blood T cell repertoires in COVID-19. In the study overall: Samples of COVID-19 (acute and convalescent) were obtained from the United States, Italy and Spain.

Authors' analysis steps: Using reference gene primer amplification, nucleated cell counts were estimated. The assay was immunoSEQ multiplex PCR, and TCRdb's table has in-frame clones only and misses some. D and trimming come from the DNA, and the V and J calls and clone size come from that table. This sample has 500,000 or so clones, with 87% found just once. Sample: PBMCs or T cells enriched from blood (not recorded which). The sequence was collected from a woman younger than 30 who had recovered from COVID-19.

This chain's CDR3 is CASSPGLAGSPQYF. CDR3 sequence (DNA): TGCGCCAGCAGTCCCGGACTAGCTGGGTCACCCCAGTACTTC. The chain has TRBV10-1 and TRBJ2-5; 8 positions agree with TRBD2. CDR3 size: 14 residues. V lost 5 bases to trimming and J lost 9 bases; unmatched junction nucleotides: 11. Looked up from germline, CDR1 is WNHNN and CDR2 is SYGVQD (reference sequence).